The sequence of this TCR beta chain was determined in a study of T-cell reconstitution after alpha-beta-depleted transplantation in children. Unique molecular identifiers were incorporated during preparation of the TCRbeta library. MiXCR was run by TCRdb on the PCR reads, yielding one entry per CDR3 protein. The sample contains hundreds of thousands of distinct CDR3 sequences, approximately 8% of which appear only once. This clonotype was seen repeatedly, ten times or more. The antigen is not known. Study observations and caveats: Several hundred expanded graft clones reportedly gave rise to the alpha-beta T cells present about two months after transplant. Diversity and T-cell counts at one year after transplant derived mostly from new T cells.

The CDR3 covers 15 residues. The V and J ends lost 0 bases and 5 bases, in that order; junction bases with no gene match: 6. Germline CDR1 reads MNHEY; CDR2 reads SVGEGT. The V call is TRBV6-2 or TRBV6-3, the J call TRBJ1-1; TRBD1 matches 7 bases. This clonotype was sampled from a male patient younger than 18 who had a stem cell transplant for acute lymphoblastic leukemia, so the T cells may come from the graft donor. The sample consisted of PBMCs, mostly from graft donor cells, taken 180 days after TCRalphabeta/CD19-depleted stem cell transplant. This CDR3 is CASSYSGDSGTEAFF. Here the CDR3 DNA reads TGTGCCAGCAGTTACTCGGGGGACAGTGGGACTGAAGCTTTCTTT.